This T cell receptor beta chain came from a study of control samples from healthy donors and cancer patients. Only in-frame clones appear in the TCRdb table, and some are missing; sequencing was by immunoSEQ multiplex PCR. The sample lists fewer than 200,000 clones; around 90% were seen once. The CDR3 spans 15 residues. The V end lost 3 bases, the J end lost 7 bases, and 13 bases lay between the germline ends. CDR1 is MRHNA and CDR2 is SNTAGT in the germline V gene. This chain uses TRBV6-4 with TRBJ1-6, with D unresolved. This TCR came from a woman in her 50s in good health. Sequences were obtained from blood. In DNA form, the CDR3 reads TGTGCCAGCAGTGATGAAAACTTCGGGAATTCACCCCTCCACTTT. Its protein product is CASSDENFGNSPLHF.